Following are 14 T cell receptor beta chains from one sample sequenced in a study of CD8+CD57+ T cells in acquired aplastic anemia. Whoever was chosen for sequencing had shown CD8+CD57+ cell expansion by flow cytometry. Genomic DNA served as template for TCR beta VDJ and CDR3 profiling. Each CDR3 protein is one row after TCRdb ran MiXCR on the reads. The sample shows 150,000 to 200,000 distinct CDR3 sequences, 48% of them seen only once. Sequenced sample: sorted CD4+, CD8+, or CD8+CD57+ T cells (not recorded which) from PBMCs. All receptors come from a human donor with aplastic anemia.

V and J are TRBV7-9 and TRBJ2-7; TRBD2 aligns across 14 bases. From germline, CDR1 is SEHNR and CDR2 FQNEAQ (reference sequence). J lost 2 bases, V lost 5 bases, and 2 bases had no gene match. This CDR3 is 15 amino acids long. This CDR3 is CASSKGLAGAYEQYF. As DNA, the CDR3 is TGTGCCAGCAGCAAGGGACTAGCGGGGGCCTACGAGCAGTACTTC.

The chain has TRBV19 and TRBJ1-2; TRBD1 is a possible D gene (6 bases). V was clipped by 6 bases and J by 7 bases, with 12 bases between them. Germline CDR1 is LNHDA and CDR2 is SQIVND (reference sequence). This CDR3 comprises 12 residues. In nucleotides, the CDR3 is TGTGCCAGTAGGGACAGATCCTCTGGCTACACCTTC. It specifies CASRDRSSGYTF.

The chain carries TRBV20-1 and TRBJ2-7, with D possibly matching TRBD2 (5 bases). The germline V and J ends were trimmed by 5 bases and 5 bases, with 13 bases remaining between them. Germline V lookup: CDR1 DFQATT, CDR2 SNEGSKA (reference sequence). This CDR3 region has 12 residues. CDR3 region: CSASTTFHEQYF. Here the CDR3 DNA reads TGCAGTGCTTCGACTACCTTTCACGAGCAGTACTTC.

The rearrangement links TRBV28 to TRBJ1-5; D ambiguous. CDR1 is MDHEN, CDR2 SYDVKM, per germline. The CDR3 sequence is 17 residues long. V gave up 3 bases and J gave up 0 bases, with 15 bases separating them. CDR3 DNA: TGTGCCAGCAGTTTGAGGTCTTACGCGGATAGCAATCAGCCCCAGCATTTT. The encoded protein is CASSLRSYADSNQPQHF.

Many counts were recorded for this clonotype. This chain uses TRBV6-1 with TRBJ1-6, with D hard to call. The CDR3 runs 13 residues. Germline lookup yields CDR1 MNHNS and CDR2 SASEGT. Deletions cut 0 bases from V and 6 bases from J, with 3 bases between. CDR3 sequence: CASSEARNSPLHF. The CDR3 DNA sequence: TGTGCCAGCAGTGAAGCCCGTAATTCACCCCTCCACTTT.

The count of this clonotype is one. Just one base apart from a much larger clone, this may be a read error. The chain is built from TRBV7-2 and TRBJ2-1; 7 bases map to TRBD1. CDR1 SGHTA and CDR2 FQGNSA come from the germline V gene. The CDR3 extends over 17 amino acids. The CDR3: CASSLAPGTVSYNEQSF. CDR3 sequence (DNA): TGTGCCAGCAGCTTAGCCCCCGGGACAGTTTCCTACAATGAGCAGTCCTTC.

Remarks on this clonotype: With a much larger clone just one base away, this may be a read error. Since the CDR3 does not end with the conserved phenylalanine or tryptophan, this likely comes from a read error. The CDR3 bases are TGCGCCAGCAGCTTGGCAGGTGGGACAGTCTATGGCTACACCTCC. This gives the protein CASSLAGGTVYGYTS. The J gene is TRBJ1-2, the V gene TRBV5-1; 7 bases fit TRBD1. The length of the CDR3 is 15 residues. V lost 0 bases, J lost 4 bases, and 6 bases stayed unmatched. Germline V gene sequence: CDR1 SGHRS, CDR2 YFSETQ.

The genes are TRBV24-1 and TRBJ1-1; D ambiguous. The CDR3 has 12 residues. V lost 2 bases to trimming and J lost 7 bases, with 7 bases between them. Germline CDR1 reads KGHDR; CDR2 reads SFDVKD. The DNA of the CDR3 is TGTGCCACCAGTGATTCCGGGGTTGAAGCTTTCTTT. Translation: CATSDSGVEAFF.

V gene TRBV18 combines with J gene TRBJ2-1; the D gene is possibly TRBD2 (6 bases). V was cut by 1 base and J by 4 bases, with 14 bases left in between. The CDR3 totals 16 residues. Germline V gene lookup returns CDR1 KGHSH and CDR2 LQKENI. CDR3 sequence: CASSPQSGVLYNEQFF. CDR3 bases: TGTGCCAGCTCACCACAATCGGGGGTTTTATACAATGAGCAGTTCTTC. Based on the CDR3 plus reference TRBV18 and TRBJ2-1, the full variable domain is NAGVMQNPRHLVRRRGQEARLRCSPMKGHSHVYWYRQLPEEGLKFMVYLQKENIIDESGMPKERFSAEFPKEGPSILRIQQVVRGDSAAYFCASSPQSGVLYNEQFFGPGTRLTVL.

The rearrangement joins TRBV20-1 to TRBJ2-5; 8 bases align to TRBD2. J was trimmed by 7 bases and V by 8 bases; bases with no gene match: 12. This CDR3 comprises 13 residues. Germline CDR1 is DFQATT and CDR2 is SNEGSKA (reference sequence). The CDR3 bases are TGCAGTAGACGCACTAGCGGAAAAGGGACCCAGTACTTC. The encoded protein is CSRRTSGKGTQYF.

This rearrangement joins TRBV6-4 to TRBJ2-5; TRBD1 is a possible D gene (6 bases). V was cut by 6 bases and J by 1 base, with 18 bases left in between. The CDR3 is 16 residues long. Germline CDR1 MRHNA, CDR2 SNTAGT. Here the CDR3 reads CASSQGVGATQETQYF. As DNA, the CDR3 is TGTGCCAGCAGCCAAGGGGTGGGGGCCACCCAAGAGACCCAGTACTTC.

CDR3 loop: CASSVQGRDEQYF. As DNA, the CDR3 is TGTGCCAGCAGTGTACAGGGGCGCGACGAGCAGTACTTC. J is TRBJ2-7 and V is TRBV2; 7 nucleotides match TRBD1. The trim removed 4 bases at V and 5 bases at J, leaving 5 bases unmatched. This CDR3 spans 13 amino acids. Germline V lookup: CDR1 SNHLY, CDR2 FYNNEI.

The sample holds many counts of this clonotype. V gene TRBV19 combines with J gene TRBJ2-3, with TRBD1 matching over 9 bases. CDR1 and CDR2 from the germline V gene are LNHDA and SQIVND (reference sequence). The V segment lost 8 bases and the J segment 6 bases; nucleotides outside the gene matches: 6. The CDR3 totals 13 residues. The CDR3 is CASGNGQGDTQYF. The CDR3 nucleotides are TGTGCCAGTGGGAACGGACAGGGGGATACGCAGTATTTT. The full variable domain, rest sourced from reference TRBV19 and TRBJ2-3, is DGGITQSPKYLFRKEGQNVTLSCEQNLNHDAMYWYRQDPGQGLRLIYYSQIVNDFQKGDIAEGYSVSREKKESFPLTVTSAQKNPTAFYLCASGNGQGDTQYFGPGTRLTVL.

This clonotype appeared a single time. This chain joins TRBV19 and TRBJ2-1; possibly TRBD1 or TRBD2 for D (5 bases each). V was pared by 6 bases and J by 11 bases, with 17 bases between. This CDR3 is built from 13 residues. Germline CDR1 LNHDA, CDR2 SQIVND (reference sequence). The CDR3 DNA sequence: TGTGCCAGTAGCAACACCCCCAGGGAGAAGCAGTTCTTC. It is translated as CASSNTPREKQFF. The variable domain in full, completed from reference TRBV19 and TRBJ2-1, reads DGGITQSPKYLFRKEGQNVTLSCEQNLNHDAMYWYRQDPGQGLRLIYYSQIVNDFQKGDIAEGYSVSREKKESFPLTVTSAQKNPTAFYLCASSNTPREKQFFGPGTRLTVL.